These 11 T cell receptor beta chains were sequenced from one sample in a study of molecular identifiers for immune sequencing clone quantification listed by TCRdb under 2018. The library was built by means of PCR. Sequencing was performed on an Illumina HiSeq 4000. TCRdb reran the public reads through fastp at Q25 and MiXCR, keeping productive beta chains. Identical CDR3 proteins give one entry, which carries the most common genes and DNA. This sample lists 80,000 to 95,000 distinct CDR3 sequences; 19% were detected once. The biggest ten clones account for around 0.8% of the sample. The source material was naive CD8+ T cells from blood, with Jurkat cell RNA spiked in. The cell subset or site label for this specimen denotes: FACS-sorted CD8+CD4-CCR7+CD45RA+ naive T cells. The source is a human donor in good health. Some libraries in this study had Jurkat cell RNA spiked in.

This clonotype showed up many times. V usage is TRBV2 and J usage is TRBJ1-5; D uncertain. This CDR3 contains 15 residues. V was trimmed by 2 bases and J by 2 bases, leaving 10 bases between them. The germline V gene has CDR1 SNHLY and CDR2 FYNNEI. As DNA, the CDR3 is TGTGCCAGCAGTGAAATATTGTTGGGCAATCAGCCCCAGCATTTT. Amino acid sequence: CASSEILLGNQPQHF.

In its sample, this clonotype was seen many times. The rearrangement uses TRBV7-6 and TRBJ2-3; D perhaps matches TRBD1 (5 bases). This CDR3 contains 21 residues. Trimming pared 0 bases from V and 5 bases from J, leaving 30 bases between. Germline V gene data show CDR1 as SGHVS and CDR2 as FNYEAQ. CDR3 protein: CASSLAYKDRRQPGIKDTQYF. The DNA of the CDR3 is TGTGCCAGCAGCTTAGCGTATAAGGATCGTCGACAGCCAGGGATCAAAGATACGCAGTATTTT.

This clonotype was counted many times. The chain is built from TRBV13 and TRBJ2-5; D is perhaps TRBD1 (6 bases). Deletions cut 3 bases from V and 4 bases from J, with 9 bases between. Germline V gene lookup returns CDR1 PRHDT and CDR2 FYEKMQ (reference sequence). This CDR3 has 13 amino acids. The CDR3: CASSFSGAETQYF. Written as DNA, the CDR3 is TGTGCCAGCAGCTTCTCAGGGGCAGAGACCCAGTACTTC. Using reference TRBV13 and TRBJ2-5 for the parts outside the CDR3, the full variable domain is AAGVIQSPRHLIKEKRETATLKCYPIPRHDTVYWYQQGPGQDPQFLISFYEKMQSDKGSIPDRFSAQQFSDYHSELNMSSLELGDSALYFCASSFSGAETQYFGPGTRLLVL.

With respect to this clonotype: One base away lies a much larger clone, so this may be a sequencing read error. No conserved phenylalanine or tryptophan ends this CDR3, so it is likely a read error. The CDR3 protein is CASSVNRGTDTQYY. The DNA for the CDR3 is TGTGCCAGCAGCGTAAACAGAGGCACAGATACGCAGTATTAT. The rearrangement uses TRBV9 and TRBJ2-3; the D is unclear. Germline assignment: CDR1 SGDLS and CDR2 YYNGEE. Trimming shortened V by 1 base and J by 1 base, and 7 bases separated the two germline ends. The CDR3 length is 14 residues.

At least ten counts were recorded for this clonotype. The chain joins TRBV7-9 to TRBJ2-3, with D tentatively TRBD1 (5 bases). CDR1 and CDR2 from the germline V gene are SEHNR and FQNEAQ (reference sequence). V dropped 2 bases and J dropped 4 bases, with 16 bases sitting between them. The CDR3 has 16 amino acids. The CDR3 protein is CASSLLAGNFPDTQYF. In DNA form, the CDR3 reads TGTGCCAGCAGCTTACTGGCAGGGAATTTCCCAGATACGCAGTATTTT. Drawing the rest from reference TRBV7-9 and TRBJ2-3, the complete variable domain is DTGVSQNPRHKITKRGQNVTFRCDPISEHNRLYWYRQTLGQGPEFLTYFQNEAQLEKSRLLSDRFSAERPKGSFSTLEIQRTEQGDSAMYLCASSLLAGNFPDTQYFGPGTRLTVL.

Points on this clonotype: A read error is possible here, since a much larger clone lies one base away. The rearrangement links TRBV27 to TRBJ2-7; 10 nucleotides line up with TRBD2. The CDR3 is 15 amino acids. The V gene's germline CDR1 is MNHEY and CDR2 SMNVEV (reference sequence). The CDR3 spells CACSYQAGGGYEQYF. CDR3 DNA: TGTGCCTGCAGTTATCAAGCGGGAGGGGGTTACGAGCAGTACTTC.

In this sample, this clonotype turned up once. The J gene is TRBJ2-7, the V gene TRBV6-2 or TRBV6-3; D remains ambiguous. CDR1 is MNHEY and CDR2 is SVGEGT in the germline V gene. Trimming cost V 2 bases and J 3 bases, with 8 bases left between them. The CDR3 totals 13 residues. DNA for the CDR3: TGTGCCAGCAGTTACCCGGATCACTACGAGCAGTACTTC. Amino acids: CASSYPDHYEQYF.

This clonotype has at least ten counts. This chain uses TRBV7-9 with TRBJ1-5; TRBD1 is a possible D gene (5 bases). V lost 1 base and J lost 5, with 9 bases in between. Germline V gene data show CDR1 as SEHNR and CDR2 as FQNEAQ (reference sequence). CDR3 length: 14 amino acids. The CDR3 DNA reads as TGTGCCAGCAGCTTAGTAGGGGACCATCAGCCCCAGCATTTT. Translating gives CASSLVGDHQPQHF. The variable domain in full, with the rest retrieved from reference TRBV7-9 and TRBJ1-5, is DTGVSQNPRHKITKRGQNVTFRCDPISEHNRLYWYRQTLGQGPEFLTYFQNEAQLEKSRLLSDRFSAERPKGSFSTLEIQRTEQGDSAMYLCASSLVGDHQPQHFGDGTRLSIL.

This clonotype showed up many times. The genes are TRBV5-4 and TRBJ2-7, with 7 nucleotides matching TRBD1. V shed 7 bases and J 10 bases; nucleotides not matched to a gene: 14. This CDR3 has 13 amino acids. CDR1 and CDR2 from the germline V gene are SGHNT and YYREEE (reference sequence). CDR3 protein: CASGAGTDDRQYF. The CDR3 DNA follows: TGTGCCAGCGGCGCCGGGACAGATGATCGACAGTACTTC. Filled out from reference TRBV5-4 and TRBJ2-7, the complete variable domain reads ETGVTQSPTHLIKTRGQQVTLRCSSQSGHNTVSWYQQALGQGPQFIFQYYREEENGRGNFPPRFSGLQFPNYSSELNVNALELDDSALYLCASGAGTDDRQYFGPGTRLTVT.

In this sample, this clonotype turned up many times. The rearrangement uses TRBV5-1 and TRBJ1-1; TRBD1 matches at 7 bases. V lost 0 bases, J lost 3 bases, and 5 bases stayed unmatched. The CDR3 has 15 amino acids. CDR1 is SGHRS and CDR2 is YFSETQ in the germline V gene. The CDR3 DNA sequence: TGCGCCAGCAGCTTGGGACCGGGACAGCACACTGAAGCTTTCTTT. It codes for CASSLGPGQHTEAFF.

This chain joins TRBV7-8 and TRBJ1-1; D ambiguous. With 3 bases removed from V and 4 bases from J, the gap between germline ends came to 6 bases. Germline V gives CDR1 SGHVS, CDR2 FQNEAQ. The CDR3 spans 12 residues. CDR3 protein: CASSFAGTEAFF. For the CDR3, the DNA is TGTGCCAGCAGCTTCGCTGGCACTGAAGCTTTCTTT. The variable domain in full, with the rest retrieved from reference TRBV7-8 and TRBJ1-1, is GAGVSQSPRYKVAKRGQDVALRCDPISGHVSLFWYQQALGQGPEFLTYFQNEAQLDKSGLPSDRFFAERPEGSVSTLKIQRTQQEDSAVYLCASSFAGTEAFFGQGTRLTVV.